The clone carrying this TCR beta chain was detected ten times or more. The antigen remains unidentified. TCRdb re-called the PCR reads with MiXCR, one entry per CDR3 protein. The sample shows around 480,000 distinct CDR3 sequences, about 21% of them seen only once. With RNA at 10%, 30% or 50%, naive CD8 libraries came from around 20,000 to 1,000,000 sorted cells. The sample belongs to a study of molecular identifiers for immune sequencing clone quantification. Trimming stripped 4 bases from V and 1 base from J, with 16 bases between. Germline CDR1 reads MGHRA; CDR2 reads YSYEKL. This CDR3 has 16 amino acids. Study conclusions and caveats: Clones of above 20 RNA copies carried over 99% of effector molecules; in naive cells they carried under 1%.

The sequence was collected from a human donor in good health. Some libraries in this study had Jurkat cell RNA spiked in. The chain carries TRBV4-1 and TRBJ2-5; D not certain. The sequenced sample was naive CD8+ T cells from blood, with Jurkat cell RNA spiked in. Subset defined: FACS-sorted CD8+CD4-CCR7+CD45RA+ naive T cells. The CDR3 nucleotides read TGCGCCAGCAGCCCAAGAGTAGAACGGATCCAAGAGACCCAGTACTTC. As protein: CASSPRVERIQETQYF.